The clone carrying this TCR beta chain has a count of ten or more. Its specificity is not known. The record originates from a study of T cells in Graves' hyperthyroidism and ophthalmopathy. Study-level background: Prior to any treatment, at the point of initial diagnosis, peripheral blood was collected. Overall study findings and caveats: Most clonotypes that expanded in the thyroid above 0.001 also showed up in blood.

Authors of the study amplified TCR beta CDR3 regions from RNA transcripts. RT-PCR in the first round (using the HTBI primer set) targeted the TCR CDR3. TCRdb passed the multiplex PCR reads through MiXCR, listing each CDR3 protein once. In the table there are 600,000 or so distinct CDR3 sequences, approximately 14% of which are singletons. The germline V gene has CDR1 SQVTM and CDR2 ANQGSEA. The CDR3 covers 12 residues. Trimming removed 7 bases from V and 1 base from J; junction bases left unmatched: 3. This TCR was sampled from a woman aged 18 to 35 with Graves' ophthalmopathy. Sequenced input: blood. V and J are TRBV29-1 and TRBJ2-5, with 7 bases that match TRBD1. CDR3 residues: CSGNRGQETQYF. For the CDR3, the DNA is TGCAGCGGGAACAGGGGCCAAGAGACCCAGTACTTC.